The next 7 T cell receptor beta chains were all read from a single sample in a study of blood T cell repertoires in COVID-19. The data were produced by immunoSEQ multiplex PCR, yet TCRdb's version contains in-frame clones alone and is incomplete. The sample contains 85,000 to 110,000 clones, roughly nine tenths of which appear only once. The sample comprised peripheral blood. Every receptor here comes from an elderly woman in a cohort sampled during active COVID-19.

The chain couples TRBV24-1 to TRBJ2-5; weak D call: TRBD2 (5 bases). V was clipped by 3 bases and J by 4 bases, with 14 bases between them. CDR1 and CDR2 from the germline V gene are KGHDR and SFDVKD. CDR3 length: 15 residues. The CDR3 DNA is TGTGCCACCAGTGATCGGCCTGGCCGGGGAGAGACCCAGTACTTC. It codes for CATSDRPGRGETQYF.

This clone was detected once. This chain uses TRBV5-1 with TRBJ2-5; the match to TRBD2 covers 9 bases. CDR3 length: 16 amino acids. The V gene end was trimmed by 0 bases and the J gene end by 2 bases; junction bases not matched to a gene: 5. Germline V gives CDR1 SGHRS, CDR2 YFSETQ. The CDR3 sequence: CASSLVGLAIQETQYF. CDR3 nucleotides: TGCGCCAGCAGCTTGGTTGGACTAGCGATACAAGAGACCCAGTACTTC.

The V and J genes are TRBV11-3 and TRBJ2-1, with TRBD1 identical over 12 bases. The V gene end was trimmed by 3 bases and the J gene end by 8 bases; junction bases not matched to a gene: 5. CDR3 length: 15 amino acids. Germline CDR1 SGHNT, CDR2 YENEEA. The CDR3, as DNA: TGTGCCAGCAGCTTGGGCGGGACAGGGGGCCATGAGCAGTTCTTC. Its protein product is CASSLGGTGGHEQFF. Full variable domain (outside the CDR3, taken from reference TRBV11-3 and TRBJ2-1): EAGVVQSPRYKIIEKKQPVAFWCNPISGHNTLYWYLQNLGQGPELLIRYENEEAVDDSQLPKDRFSAERLKGVDSTLKIQPAELGDSAVYLCASSLGGTGGHEQFFGPGTRLTVL.

This chain links TRBV7-9 with TRBJ2-7; the D is unclear. Germline V lookup: CDR1 SEHNR, CDR2 FQNEAQ (reference sequence). The CDR3 extends over 13 amino acids. Trimming cost V 4 bases and J 0 bases, with 7 bases left between them. The DNA for the CDR3 is TGTGCCAGCAGCTCCCCCAGCTCCTACGAGCAGTACTTC. Protein product: CASSSPSSYEQYF.

This sequence joins TRBV5-5 and TRBJ2-3; unclear D gene. The CDR3 covers 14 residues. The V gene lost 2 bases and the J gene lost 2 bases, with 9 bases spanning the gap. Germline loops: CDR1 SGHKS, CDR2 YYEKEE (reference sequence). The DNA of the CDR3 is TGTGCCAGCAGCTTCACTGATAACACAGATACGCAGTATTTT. Its protein is CASSFTDNTDTQYF.

V is TRBV4-1 and J is TRBJ2-1; D may be TRBD2 (6 bases). The CDR3 has 15 amino acids. Per the germline V gene, CDR1 is MGHRA and CDR2 is YSYEKL. Trimming shortened V by 3 bases and J by 7 bases, and 16 bases separated the two germline ends. CDR3 amino acids: CASSQTGTPRNEQFF. The DNA for the CDR3 is TGCGCCAGCAGCCAGACCGGGACTCCCAGAAATGAGCAGTTCTTC.

This clone was counted only a few times. J is TRBJ1-5 and V is TRBV19; 12 bases agree with TRBD1. Looked up from germline, CDR1 is LNHDA and CDR2 is SQIVND (reference sequence). Germline trimming cut 9 bases from V and 5 bases from J; bases unmatched to any gene: 5. The CDR3 loop spans 14 amino acids. The CDR3 region has the DNA TGTGCCAGCGCCGGGACAGGGGGCGATCAGCCCCAGCATTTT. It is translated as CASAGTGGDQPQHF.